The next 22 T cell receptor beta chains were all read from a single sample in a study of T cell changes during pregnancy in multiple sclerosis. Here immunoSEQ multiplex PCR was the method, and the copy in TCRdb shows in-frame clones only, minus some. Altogether approximately 100,000 clones are present, roughly nine tenths being singletons, with the ten largest covering approximately 2%. This sample comprised peripheral blood, obtained after pregnancy. The receptor source for this set is a female donor in good health, enrolled as a control in a pregnancy study.

The chain is built from TRBV5-1 and TRBJ2-7; tentatively, D is TRBD2 (6 bases). Trimming left V 0 bases short and J 5 bases short, with 12 bases between. This CDR3 has 14 amino acids. Looked up from germline, CDR1 is SGHRS and CDR2 is YFSETQ. The CDR3 protein is CASSLAASVHEQYF. Here the CDR3 DNA reads TGCGCCAGCAGCTTGGCCGCTAGCGTACACGAGCAGTACTTC. Together with reference TRBV5-1 and TRBJ2-7, the CDR3 gives the full variable domain: KAGVTQTPRYLIKTRGQQVTLSCSPISGHRSVSWYQQTPGQGLQFLFEYFSETQRNKGNFPGRFSGRQFSNSRSEMNVSTLELGDSALYLCASSLAASVHEQYFGPGTRLTVT.

The chain has TRBV28 and TRBJ1-2, with D maybe TRBD1 (5 bases). The CDR3 sequence is 15 residues long. V was pared by 3 bases and J by 3 bases, with 14 bases between. Germline V lookup: CDR1 MDHEN, CDR2 SYDVKM. Written as DNA, the CDR3 is TGTGCCAGCAGTTTTAAGGGGCTCGTAGACTATGGCTACACCTTC. It translates to CASSFKGLVDYGYTF.

The chain couples TRBV7-9 to TRBJ1-2; 7 positions match TRBD1. In germline, CDR1 is SEHNR, CDR2 FQNEAQ (reference sequence). V lost 5 bases to trimming and J lost 4 bases; unmatched junction nucleotides: 10. This CDR3 region has 15 residues. The CDR3: CASSPGGVRGYGYTF. DNA of the CDR3: TGTGCCAGCAGCCCAGGGGGTGTACGGGGCTATGGCTACACCTTC.

This clone was seen a handful of times. This rearrangement joins TRBV7-9 to TRBJ1-1; TRBD1 matches at 8 bases. The germline V gene encodes CDR1 SEHNR and CDR2 FQNEAQ (reference sequence). J lost 5 bases, V lost 4 bases, and 6 bases had no gene match. The CDR3 runs to 14 residues. The CDR3 loop reads CASSSTGVWTEAFF. CDR3 nucleotides: TGTGCCAGCAGCTCGACAGGGGTCTGGACTGAAGCTTTCTTT.

The CDR3 nucleotides are TGTGCCAGCAGTATGGGGACAGGGGAGACCCAGTACTTC. Protein sequence: CASSMGTGETQYF. V and J are TRBV28 and TRBJ2-5, with 9 bases lining up with TRBD1. CDR1 is MDHEN and CDR2 is SYDVKM in the germline V gene. Trimming cost V 5 bases and J 5 bases; bases outside gene matches: 3. The CDR3 covers 13 residues.

The chain recombines TRBV10-2 with TRBJ1-5; D ambiguous. The CDR3 has 14 amino acids. Trimming took off 2 bases at V and 5 bases at J, with 10 bases between the two ends. Per germline, CDR1 WSHSY and CDR2 SAAADI. CDR3 sequence reads: CASSELGSDQPQHF. In nucleotides, the CDR3 is TGCGCCAGCAGTGAGCTGGGGAGTGATCAGCCCCAGCATTTT.

The chain links TRBV2 to TRBJ2-7, with 9 bases lining up with TRBD2. V trimming: 6 bases; J trimming: 7 bases; junction bases outside the gene matches: 10. The germline CDR1 and CDR2 sequences are SNHLY and FYNNEI. There are 14 residues in the CDR3. The CDR3: CASRRISGSGEQYF. The CDR3 DNA is TGTGCCAGCAGGAGGATTAGCGGGAGTGGGGAGCAGTACTTC.

The J gene is TRBJ1-2, the V gene TRBV19, with 7 bases fitting TRBD1. J lost 6 bases, V lost 7 bases, and 8 bases had no gene match. This CDR3 comprises 13 residues. CDR1 is LNHDA and CDR2 is SQIVND in the germline V gene (reference sequence). CDR3 loop: CASNPTGWDGYTF. Here the CDR3 DNA reads TGTGCCAGTAATCCGACAGGGTGGGATGGCTACACCTTC.

This sequence joins TRBV11-2 and TRBJ1-1; no definite D call. V was cut by 1 base and J by 6 bases, with 6 bases left in between. CDR1 SGHAT and CDR2 FQNNGV come from the germline V gene. This CDR3 region has 12 residues. CDR3 DNA: TGTGCCAGCAGCTTAGGACAATCTGAAGCTTTCTTT. The encoded protein is CASSLGQSEAFF.

The chain combines TRBV11-3 with TRBJ2-3; D ambiguous. CDR1 and CDR2 from the germline V gene are SGHNT and YENEEA. The CDR3 totals 14 residues. Between the trimmed V and J ends, which lost 3 bases and 0 bases, there was a span of 7 bases. CDR3 amino acids: CASSFSGSTDTQYF. CDR3 coding DNA: TGTGCCAGCAGCTTTTCCGGGAGCACAGATACGCAGTATTTT.

V and J are TRBV10-3 and TRBJ2-3; TRBD2 agrees at 8 bases. V gave up 2 bases and J gave up 4 bases; unmatched junction bases: 5. The CDR3 totals 15 residues. Looked up from germline, CDR1 is ENHRY and CDR2 is SYGVKD. This chain's CDR3 is CAISEGKRGPDTQYF. CDR3 in DNA: TGTGCCATCAGTGAGGGGAAGCGGGGGCCAGATACGCAGTATTTT.

The chain employs TRBV4-2 and TRBJ2-2, with 14 bases identical to TRBD2. V shed 4 bases, J shed 3 bases, and the junction held 1 base outside the gene matches. Germline-derived CDR1 and CDR2 are LGHNA and YNFKEQ. This CDR3 spans 16 amino acids. The CDR3 bases are TGTGCCAGCAGCCTGGGACTAGCGGGAGACACCGGGGAGCTGTTTTTT. This gives the protein CASSLGLAGDTGELFF.

The V and J genes are TRBV5-4 and TRBJ2-1, with 8 bases lining up with TRBD2. The germline V gene has CDR1 SGHNT and CDR2 YYREEE (reference sequence). V dropped 6 bases and J dropped 4; count of bases not matched to a gene: 12. The CDR3 length is 16 residues. As DNA, the CDR3 is TGTGCCAGCACCCCCATCGGGGGGGATAGTTACAATGAGCAGTTCTTC. Translated, it gives CASTPIGGDSYNEQFF.

The rearrangement uses TRBV28 and TRBJ2-7; maybe TRBD1 (6 bases). Trimming removed 5 bases at V and 2 bases at J, with 13 bases between. CDR1 is MDHEN, CDR2 SYDVKM, per germline. The CDR3 is 14 amino acids. CDR3 nucleotides: TGTGCCAGCAGTCACCCCCAGGGGACCTACGAGCAGTACTTC. Translated: CASSHPQGTYEQYF.

The chain uses TRBV6-1 and TRBJ2-3; no definite D call. The ends were cut back, 6 bases at V and 2 bases at J, with 6 bases in the middle. CDR3 length: 12 residues. The germline CDR1 and CDR2 sequences are MNHNS and SASEGT. This CDR3 reads CASSLITDTQYF. The CDR3 DNA reads as TGTGCCAGCAGCCTTATCACAGATACGCAGTATTTT.

This chain links TRBV6-4 with TRBJ2-1, with TRBD1 as a possible D gene (6 bases). This CDR3 contains 13 residues. Trimming pared 5 bases from V and 6 bases from J, leaving 11 bases between. The germline V gene has CDR1 MRHNA and CDR2 SNTAGT. The CDR3 DNA follows: TGTGCCAGCAGTACGGGACAAAGCAATGAGCAGTTCTTC. Protein product: CASSTGQSNEQFF.

CDR3 bases: TGCGCCAGCAGCGAAGCCCGGGACAGCAACTCCTACGAGCAGTACTTC. Translated: CASSEARDSNSYEQYF. The chain carries TRBV5-1 and TRBJ2-7; 7 bases fit TRBD1. The germline gives CDR1 SGHRS, CDR2 YFSETQ. V shed 4 bases and J 0 bases; nucleotides not matched to a gene: 10. The CDR3 loop spans 16 amino acids.

V is TRBV28 and J is TRBJ2-7; maybe TRBD1 (9 bases). With 3 bases removed from V and 3 bases from J, the gap between germline ends came to 18 bases. The CDR3 has 16 residues. Germline-derived CDR1 and CDR2 are MDHEN and SYDVKM. In DNA form, the CDR3 reads TGTGCCAGCAGTTTTCGGGGGGGACAGGGTAACTACGAGCAGTACTTC. It codes for CASSFRGGQGNYEQYF.

The chain recombines TRBV6-1 with TRBJ2-1; a possible D gene is TRBD2 (6 bases). Germline CDR1 reads MNHNS; CDR2 reads SASEGT. The CDR3 covers 13 residues. V lost 9 bases to trimming and J lost 6 bases, with 15 bases between them. The CDR3 loop reads CASQLAFINEQFF. CDR3 coding DNA: TGTGCCAGTCAACTAGCTTTCATCAATGAGCAGTTCTTC.

V gene TRBV7-8 combines with J gene TRBJ1-2; no reliable D call. CDR1 is SGHVS, CDR2 FQNEAQ, per germline. V lost 5 bases, J lost 2 bases, and 12 bases lay in between. The CDR3 consists of 14 residues. The CDR3 region is CASSPRLRNYGYTF. The CDR3 DNA reads TGTGCCAGCAGCCCGAGGTTAAGGAACTATGGCTACACCTTC.

The genes are TRBV4-1 and TRBJ1-2; D is undetermined. V was cut by 0 bases and J by 2 bases, with 4 bases left in between. The germline V gene has CDR1 MGHRA and CDR2 YSYEKL. The CDR3 spans 13 residues. The chain's CDR3 is CASSQDGNYGYTF. CDR3 sequence (DNA): TGCGCCAGCAGCCAAGACGGGAACTATGGCTACACCTTC.

The chain recombines TRBV7-2 with TRBJ2-1, with 10 bases that match TRBD2. V dropped 1 base and J dropped 8; count of bases not matched to a gene: 5. This CDR3 comprises 15 residues. The germline V gene has CDR1 SGHTA and CDR2 FQGNSA. The CDR3 DNA reads TGTGCCAGCAGCTTAGTCCTTCTAGCGGGAGATGAGCAGTTCTTC. Translating gives CASSLVLLAGDEQFF.